This TCR beta chain was sequenced during a study of cytomegalovirus exposure and HLA in healthy donors. Germline CDR1 SGHNT, CDR2 YYREEE (reference sequence). Trimming took 4 bases from V and 2 from J; bases not matched to a gene: 7. This CDR3 region has 15 residues. Researchers ran the PCR with 60 Vbeta and 13 Jbeta primers. The repertoire was sequenced with immunoSEQ multiplex PCR; TCRdb's copy has only in-frame clones and lacks some. This table has some 150,000 clones, more than 70% appearing once. V and J are TRBV5-4 and TRBJ2-5, with 8 nucleotides matching TRBD2. The sequence was obtained from a male donor in good health and CMV-seronegative. The material sequenced was PBMCs. CDR3 nucleotides: TGTGCCAGCAGCACCGGGACTAGGGGGCAAGAGACCCAGTACTTC. It translates to CASSTGTRGQETQYF.